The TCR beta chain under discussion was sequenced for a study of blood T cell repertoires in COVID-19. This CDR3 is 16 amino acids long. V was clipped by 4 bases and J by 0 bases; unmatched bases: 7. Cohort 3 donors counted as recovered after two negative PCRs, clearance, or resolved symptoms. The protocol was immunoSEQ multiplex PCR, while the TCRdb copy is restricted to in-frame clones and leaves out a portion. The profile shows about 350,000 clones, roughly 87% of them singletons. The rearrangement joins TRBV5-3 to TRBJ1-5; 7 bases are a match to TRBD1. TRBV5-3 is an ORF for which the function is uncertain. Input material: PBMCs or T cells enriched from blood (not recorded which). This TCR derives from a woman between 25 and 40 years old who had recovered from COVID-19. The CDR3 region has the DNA TGTGCCAGAAGCCAGGAGGGGGCCCATAGCAATCAGCCCCAGCATTTT. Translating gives CARSQEGAHSNQPQHF.